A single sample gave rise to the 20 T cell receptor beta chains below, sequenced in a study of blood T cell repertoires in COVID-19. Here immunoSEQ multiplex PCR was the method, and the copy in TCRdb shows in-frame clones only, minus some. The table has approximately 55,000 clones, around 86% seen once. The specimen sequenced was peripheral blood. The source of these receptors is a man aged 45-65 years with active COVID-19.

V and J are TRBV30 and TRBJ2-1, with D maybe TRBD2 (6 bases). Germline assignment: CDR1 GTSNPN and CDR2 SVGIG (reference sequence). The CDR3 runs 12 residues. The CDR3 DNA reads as TGTGCTCTCGGGGGTACCTACAATGAGCAGTTCTTC. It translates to CALGGTYNEQFF.

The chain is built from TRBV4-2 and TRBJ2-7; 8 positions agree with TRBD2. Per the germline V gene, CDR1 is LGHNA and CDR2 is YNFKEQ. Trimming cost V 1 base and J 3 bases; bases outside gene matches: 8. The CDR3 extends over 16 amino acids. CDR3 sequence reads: CASSQGGLAARYEQYF. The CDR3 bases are TGTGCCAGCAGCCAAGGAGGACTAGCCGCCCGCTACGAGCAGTACTTC.

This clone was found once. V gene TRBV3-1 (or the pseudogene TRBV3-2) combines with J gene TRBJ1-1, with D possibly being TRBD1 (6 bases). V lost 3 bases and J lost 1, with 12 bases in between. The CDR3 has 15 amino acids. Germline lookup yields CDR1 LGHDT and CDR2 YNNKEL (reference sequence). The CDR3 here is CASSHQGRANTEAFF. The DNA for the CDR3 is TGTGCCAGCAGCCATCAGGGGCGCGCGAACACTGAAGCTTTCTTT.

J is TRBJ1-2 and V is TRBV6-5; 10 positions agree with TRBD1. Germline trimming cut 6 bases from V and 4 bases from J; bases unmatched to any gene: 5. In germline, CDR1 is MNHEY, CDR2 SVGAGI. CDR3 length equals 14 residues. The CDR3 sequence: CASRLGQGTYGYTF. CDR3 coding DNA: TGTGCCAGCAGGTTGGGACAGGGGACCTATGGCTACACCTTC.

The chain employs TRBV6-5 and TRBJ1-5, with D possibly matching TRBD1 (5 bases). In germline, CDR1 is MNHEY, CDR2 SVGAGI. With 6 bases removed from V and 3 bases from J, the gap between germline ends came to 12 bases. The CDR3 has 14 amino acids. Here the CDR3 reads CASRGLGPNQPQHF. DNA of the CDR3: TGTGCCAGCAGGGGACTCGGGCCCAATCAGCCCCAGCATTTT.

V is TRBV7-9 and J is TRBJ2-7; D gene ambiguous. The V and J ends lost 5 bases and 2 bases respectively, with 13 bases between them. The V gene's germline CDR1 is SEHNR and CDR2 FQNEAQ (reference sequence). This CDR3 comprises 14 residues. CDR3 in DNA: TGTGCCAGCAGCGGCGGTCCCCTCCCCTACGAGCAGTACTTC. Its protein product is CASSGGPLPYEQYF.

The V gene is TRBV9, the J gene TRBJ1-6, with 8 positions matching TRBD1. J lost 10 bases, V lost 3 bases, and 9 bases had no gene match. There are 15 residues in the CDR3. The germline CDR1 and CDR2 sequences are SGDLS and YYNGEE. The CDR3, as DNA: TGTGCCAGCAGCGCCCGGACAGGGTCGGAATCACCCCTCCACTTT. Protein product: CASSARTGSESPLHF.

CDR3 bases: TGTGCCAGCAGCTTAGGTGAGGGGGCAAATTCACCCCTCCACTTT. As protein: CASSLGEGANSPLHF. The chain carries TRBV7-9 and TRBJ1-6, with TRBD1 matching 7 bases. Germline V lookup: CDR1 SEHNR, CDR2 FQNEAQ (reference sequence). This CDR3 region has 15 residues. Trimming took 1 base from V and 7 from J; bases not matched to a gene: 4.

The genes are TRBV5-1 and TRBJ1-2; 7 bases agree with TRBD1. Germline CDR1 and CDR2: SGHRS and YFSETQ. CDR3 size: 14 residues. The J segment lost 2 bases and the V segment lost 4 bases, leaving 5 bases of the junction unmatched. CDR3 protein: CASSTGDPNYGYTF. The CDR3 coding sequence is TGCGCCAGCAGCACAGGGGACCCGAACTATGGCTACACCTTC.

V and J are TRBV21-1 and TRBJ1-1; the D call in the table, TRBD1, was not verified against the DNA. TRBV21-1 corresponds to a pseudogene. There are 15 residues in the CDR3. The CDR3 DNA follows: TGTGCCAGCAGCAAAACCTGGTCAGGGAACACTGAAGCTTTCTTT. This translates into CASSKTWSGNTEAFF.

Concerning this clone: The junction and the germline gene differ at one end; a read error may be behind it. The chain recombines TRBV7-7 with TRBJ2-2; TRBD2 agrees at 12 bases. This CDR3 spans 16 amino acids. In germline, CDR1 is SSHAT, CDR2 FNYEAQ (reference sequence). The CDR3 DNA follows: TGTGCTAGCAGTTGGGGACTAGCGGGCAACACCGGGGAGCTGTTTTTT. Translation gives CASSWGLAGNTGELFF.

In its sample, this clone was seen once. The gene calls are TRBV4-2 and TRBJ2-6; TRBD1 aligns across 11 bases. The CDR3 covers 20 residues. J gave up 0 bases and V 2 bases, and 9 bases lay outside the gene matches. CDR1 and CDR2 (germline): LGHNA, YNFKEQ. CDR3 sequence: CASSQSVYGTGGSGANVLTF. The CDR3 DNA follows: TGTGCCAGCAGCCAAAGTGTATATGGGACAGGGGGCTCTGGGGCCAACGTCCTGACTTTC.

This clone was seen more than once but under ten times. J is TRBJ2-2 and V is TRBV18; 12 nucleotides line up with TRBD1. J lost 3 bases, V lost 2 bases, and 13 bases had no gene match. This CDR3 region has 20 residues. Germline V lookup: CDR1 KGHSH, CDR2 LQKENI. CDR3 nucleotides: TGTGCCAGCTCACCAGGCACTCCCGGGACAGGGGGCGCGGACACCGGGGAGCTGTTTTTT. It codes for CASSPGTPGTGGADTGELFF.

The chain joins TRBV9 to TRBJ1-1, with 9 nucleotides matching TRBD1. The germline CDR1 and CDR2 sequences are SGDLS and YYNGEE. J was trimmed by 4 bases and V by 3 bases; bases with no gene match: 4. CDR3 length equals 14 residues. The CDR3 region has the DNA TGTGCCAGCAGCGCCTCGACAGGGGGCACTGAAGCTTTCTTT. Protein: CASSASTGGTEAFF.

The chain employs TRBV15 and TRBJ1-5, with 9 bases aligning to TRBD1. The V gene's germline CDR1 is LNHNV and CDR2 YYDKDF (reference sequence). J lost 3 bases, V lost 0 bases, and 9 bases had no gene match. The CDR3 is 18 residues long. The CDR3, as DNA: TGTGCCACCAGCAGAGATTGGGCGGACAGGGGATTCAATCAGCCCCAGCATTTT. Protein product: CATSRDWADRGFNQPQHF.

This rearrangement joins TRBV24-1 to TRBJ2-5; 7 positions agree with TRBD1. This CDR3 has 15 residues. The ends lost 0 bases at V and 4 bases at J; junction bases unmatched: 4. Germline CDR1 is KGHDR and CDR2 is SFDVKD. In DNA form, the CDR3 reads TGTGCCACCAGTGATTTGGACAGGGCGGCAGAGACCCAGTACTTC. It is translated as CATSDLDRAAETQYF.

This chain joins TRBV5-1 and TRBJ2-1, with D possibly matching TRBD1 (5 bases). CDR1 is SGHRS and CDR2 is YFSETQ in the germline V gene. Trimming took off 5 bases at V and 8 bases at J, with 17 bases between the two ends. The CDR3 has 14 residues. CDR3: CASSPTGPSYEQFF. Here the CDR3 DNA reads TGCGCCAGCAGTCCTACAGGACCTTCGTATGAGCAGTTCTTC.

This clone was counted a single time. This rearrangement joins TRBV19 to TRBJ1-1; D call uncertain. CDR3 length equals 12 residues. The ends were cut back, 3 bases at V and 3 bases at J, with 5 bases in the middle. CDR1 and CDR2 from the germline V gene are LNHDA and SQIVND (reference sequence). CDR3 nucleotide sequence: TGTGCCAGTAGTATTCAGGACACTGAAGCTTTCTTT. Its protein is CASSIQDTEAFF.

DNA for the CDR3: TGTGCCTGGGACAGAGACAATCAGCCCCAGCATTTT. It codes for CAWDRDNQPQHF. The J gene is TRBJ1-5, the V gene TRBV30, with D possibly TRBD1 on 5 matching bases. The CDR3 extends over 12 amino acids. The germline CDR1 and CDR2 sequences are GTSNPN and SVGIG (reference sequence). The germline V and J ends were trimmed by 5 bases and 3 bases, with 8 bases remaining between them.

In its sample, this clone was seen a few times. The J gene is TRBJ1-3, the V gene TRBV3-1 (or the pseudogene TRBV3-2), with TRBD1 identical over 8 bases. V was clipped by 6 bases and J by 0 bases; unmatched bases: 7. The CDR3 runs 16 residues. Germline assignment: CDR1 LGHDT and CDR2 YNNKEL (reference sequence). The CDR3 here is CASRDRGLSSGNTIYF. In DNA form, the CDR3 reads TGTGCCAGCAGAGACAGGGGTCTTAGCTCTGGAAACACCATATATTTT.